This T cell receptor beta chain derives from a study of blood T cell repertoires in COVID-19. While infection was still active, Seattle patients were enrolled and then followed longitudinally. In the study's own analysis: The authors estimated nucleated cell counts from reference gene primer amplification. Data came from immunoSEQ multiplex PCR; TCRdb stores just in-frame clones and leaves some out. The V and J calls and the clone size are those of that table, but D and trimming were determined from the DNA. The sample lists some 360,000 clones; 89% were seen once. Germline CDR1 and CDR2: GTSNPN and SVGIG (reference sequence). The CDR3 covers 13 residues. The junction had 10 bases not matched to a gene; V was cut back by 8 bases and J by 8 bases.

V gene TRBV30 combines with J gene TRBJ2-4, with 9 bases that match TRBD2. This receptor was obtained from a woman in her sixties with COVID-19, enrolled during active disease. Sequencing was done on a sample of peripheral blood. The CDR3 reads CAISRGGAYIQYF. The CDR3 DNA reads as TGTGCCATCTCTCGCGGGGGGGCCTACATTCAGTACTTC.